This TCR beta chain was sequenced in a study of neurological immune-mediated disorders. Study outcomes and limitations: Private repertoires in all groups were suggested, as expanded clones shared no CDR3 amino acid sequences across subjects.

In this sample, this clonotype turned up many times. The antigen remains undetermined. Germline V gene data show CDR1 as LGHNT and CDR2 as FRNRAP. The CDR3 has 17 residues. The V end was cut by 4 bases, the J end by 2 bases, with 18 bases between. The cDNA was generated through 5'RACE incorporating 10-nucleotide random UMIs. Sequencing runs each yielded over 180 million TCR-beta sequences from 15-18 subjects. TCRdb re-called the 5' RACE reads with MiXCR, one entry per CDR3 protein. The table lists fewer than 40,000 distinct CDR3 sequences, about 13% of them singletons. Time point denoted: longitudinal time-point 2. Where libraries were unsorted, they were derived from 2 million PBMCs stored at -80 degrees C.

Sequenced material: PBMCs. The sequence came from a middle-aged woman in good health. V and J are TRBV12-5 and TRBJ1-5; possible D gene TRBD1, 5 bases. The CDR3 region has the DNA TGTGCTAGTGGTTCGGGACGGACGCGAGGTGGCAATCAGCCCCAGCATTTT. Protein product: CASGSGRTRGGNQPQHF.